This TCR beta chain was sequenced during a study of blood T cell repertoires in COVID-19. The overall study: Nucleic acid was either cDNA or gDNA, and it came from T cells, B-cell-depleted T cells, or PBMCs.

This clone was recorded a few times. The length of the CDR3 is 16 residues. With 3 bases clipped from V and 5 bases from J, the junction kept 9 bases outside the gene matches. Germline CDR1 is SGHRS and CDR2 is YFSETQ. Measured with immunoSEQ multiplex PCR; TCRdb has only the in-frame clones, and not every one. This sample has some 300,000 clones, with 85% to 90% found just once. The genes are TRBV5-1 and TRBJ1-4, with 8 positions matching TRBD1. The specimen was PBMCs or T cells enriched from blood (not recorded which). The source is a woman aged 50 to 60 who had been exposed to COVID-19. The CDR3 protein is CASSSYDRGGNEKLFF. Written as DNA, the CDR3 is TGCGCCAGCAGCTCCTACGACAGGGGTGGAAATGAAAAACTGTTTTTT. The variable domain in full, with the rest retrieved from reference TRBV5-1 and TRBJ1-4, is KAGVTQTPRYLIKTRGQQVTLSCSPISGHRSVSWYQQTPGQGLQFLFEYFSETQRNKGNFPGRFSGRQFSNSRSEMNVSTLELGDSALYLCASSSYDRGGNEKLFFGSGTQLSVL.